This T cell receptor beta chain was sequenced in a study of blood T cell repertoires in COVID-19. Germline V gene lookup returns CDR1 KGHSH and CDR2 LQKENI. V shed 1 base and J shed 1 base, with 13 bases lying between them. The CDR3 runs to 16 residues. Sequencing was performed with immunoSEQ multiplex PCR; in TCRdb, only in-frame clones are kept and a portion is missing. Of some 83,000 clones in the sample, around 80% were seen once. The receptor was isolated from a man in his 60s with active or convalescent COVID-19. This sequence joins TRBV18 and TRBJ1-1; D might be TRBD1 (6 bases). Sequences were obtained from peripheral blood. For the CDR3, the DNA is TGTGCCAGCTCACCACGGTCGGGGGGCGCGAACACTGAAGCTTTCTTT. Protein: CASSPRSGGANTEAFF.